A single sample gave rise to the 5 T cell receptor beta chains below, sequenced in a study of T cell responses to AZD1222 COVID-19 vaccine. Clones were read by immunoSEQ multiplex PCR, and TCRdb kept only the in-frame ones, dropping some. The sample consists of some 190,000 clones, about nine tenths of them appearing once. Material: peripheral blood, obtained 28 days after the second AZD1222 dose. Every receptor here comes from an adult who received the AZD1222 COVID-19 vaccine.

The count of this clone is one. V usage is TRBV3-1 (or the pseudogene TRBV3-2) and J usage is TRBJ1-1; 7 bases agree with TRBD1. The CDR3 totals 13 residues. The V segment lost 4 bases and the J segment 7 bases; nucleotides outside the gene matches: 6. Germline V gene lookup returns CDR1 LGHDT and CDR2 YNNKEL (reference sequence). The CDR3 is CASSRQGGNEAFF. As DNA, the CDR3 is TGTGCCAGCAGCCGACAGGGAGGGAATGAAGCTTTCTTT.

The chain employs TRBV29-1 and TRBJ2-3; D might be TRBD1 (6 bases). The CDR3 is made up of 14 amino acids. CDR1 and CDR2 from the germline V gene are SQVTM and ANQGSEA. Trimming took 5 bases from V and 2 from J, leaving 14 bases between them. CDR3 protein: CSVWQGTPTDTQYF. The CDR3 DNA is TGCAGCGTTTGGCAGGGGACCCCCACAGATACGCAGTATTTT.

The gene calls are TRBV11-2 and TRBJ1-2; 8 bases align to TRBD1. There are 13 residues in the CDR3. Germline CDR1 and CDR2: SGHAT and FQNNGV. J lost 8 bases, V lost 5 bases, and 7 bases had no gene match. CDR3 nucleotide sequence: TGTGCCAGCAGCCCCTCGACAGGGGTGGGCTACACCTTC. Translating gives CASSPSTGVGYTF.

This chain connects TRBV5-1 to TRBJ1-1; TRBD1 aligns across 7 bases. The CDR3 runs to 15 residues. The germline CDR1 and CDR2 sequences are SGHRS and YFSETQ. V shed 3 bases and J 0 bases; nucleotides not matched to a gene: 5. As DNA, the CDR3 is TGCGCCAGCAGCTCAGGGACAGCGGTGAACACTGAAGCTTTCTTT. Its protein is CASSSGTAVNTEAFF.

The V call is TRBV7-2, the J call TRBJ2-4, with 11 bases lining up with TRBD2. The CDR3 extends over 15 amino acids. V trimming: 3 bases; J trimming: 6 bases; junction bases outside the gene matches: 4. CDR1 is SGHTA and CDR2 is FQGNSA in the germline V gene. CDR3 nucleotides: TGTGCCAGCAGCTTTTTTGGGACTAGCGGAAACATTCAGTACTTC. Protein: CASSFFGTSGNIQYF.